This T cell receptor beta chain appears in the sequencing data of a study of human T cells and chemical hapten exposure. Overall study context: Small discrepancies in pooled library volume mainly accounted for the varying TCR yields per sample. Overall study results and limits: Once DPC sensitization occurred, TCRs above 1 in 1000 frequency showed no change.

TCRdb re-called the RACE reads through MiXCR, storing one row per CDR3 protein. The table shows around 80,000 distinct CDR3 sequences, with 7% to 9% occurring only once. V lost 3 bases and J 8 bases, leaving 13 bases between the germline ends. CDR1 DFQATT and CDR2 SNEGSKA come from the germline V gene (reference sequence). This CDR3 is built from 12 residues. The time point was: healthy volunteer bleed at 6 weeks. Extraction of total RNA was performed on unfractionated whole blood. Of note for this clonotype: Its specificity is not known.

This chain connects TRBV20-1 to TRBJ2-5, with a weak D call TRBD2 (6 bases). The source of this sequence is a male donor in good health. Some clones in this sample may be carry-over from other donors' samples. The sequenced sample consisted of whole blood. The CDR3 reads CSARGGRETQYF. The CDR3 coding sequence is TGCAGTGCTAGGGGGGGAAGGGAAACCCAGTACTTC.